These T cell receptor beta chains were read from a single sample in a study of T-cell memory formation after mild COVID-19. In TCRdb, the 5' RACE reads were re-called with MiXCR into one record per CDR3 protein. The sample includes around 120,000 distinct CDR3 sequences, roughly 15% of them seen just once. What was sequenced was PBMCs or a T cell subset sorted from them (not recorded which). Receptors were obtained from an adult woman who had mild COVID-19 (a few samples of this study predate the infection). Cell type and time point are not known. CDR3s include the opening cysteine and the closing phenylalanine or tryptophan. A D gene is named only where the DNA matches it firmly. Rows may omit the clone size; those that give it use once, few, many or a size class.

CDR3 length,D gene,V gene,clone size,J gene,CDR3 DNA,CDR3 protein
12,-,TRBV6-5,few,TRBJ1-1,TGTGCCAGCAGATACCATAATTCTGAAGCTTTCTTT,CASRYHNSEAFF
14,TRBD1,TRBV5-1,few,TRBJ1-2,TGCGCCAGCAGCCCCGACAGGGGGCAAAGTGGCTACACCTTC,CASSPDRGQSGYTF
15,-,TRBV5-5,many,TRBJ2-2,TGTGCCAGCAGCAAAGGGGGGTTTGGCACCGGGGAGCTGTTTTTT,CASSKGGFGTGELFF
17,TRBD2,TRBV7-2,-,TRBJ2-3,TGTGCCAGCAGCCCGGGACTAGCGGGGGGAAGCACAGATACGCAGTATTTT,CASSPGLAGGSTDTQYF
14,-,TRBV6-5,-,TRBJ1-2,TGTGCCAGCAGTTACTCGGGGGGAAACTATGGCTACACCTTC,CASSYSGGNYGYTF
14,TRBD1,TRBV12-3/TRBV12-4,-,TRBJ2-3,TGTGCCAGCAGGGTTACAGGGGGCGTAGATACGCAGTATTTT,CASRVTGGVDTQYF
15,-,TRBV12-3/TRBV12-4,-,TRBJ1-6,TGTGCCAGCAGTCTTCTAGGAGGGGCGGCTTCACCCCTCCACTTT,CASSLLGGAASPLHF
13,-,TRBV7-6,few,TRBJ2-1,TGTGCCAGCAGCTTGTTCGGAGGGAATGAGCAGTTCTTC,CASSLFGGNEQFF
14,TRBD1,TRBV29-1,few,TRBJ2-7,TGCAGCGTTGCTTGGGGGACAGGGAAGGACGAGCAGTACTTC,CSVAWGTGKDEQYF
14,-,TRBV20-1,-,TRBJ2-5,TGCAGTGCTAGAGATCCACGGTCCGGAGAGACCCAGTACTTC,CSARDPRSGETQYF
15,-,TRBV13,-,TRBJ1-1,TGTGCCAGCAACAGCCAGCAACAAATGAACACTGAAGCTTTCTTT,CASNSQQQMNTEAFF
12,-,TRBV18,-,TRBJ2-1,TGTGCCAGCTCACCGGACGGCAATGAGCAGTTCTTC,CASSPDGNEQFF
15,-,TRBV5-1,few,TRBJ2-2,TGCGCCAGCAGCTTAACGGCGGGACATTCCGGGGAGCTGTTTTTT,CASSLTAGHSGELFF
13,-,TRBV7-8,-,TRBJ2-7,TGTGCCAGCAGCTTTGTGGGGCTGGGGGAGCAGTACTTC,CASSFVGLGEQYF
14,-,TRBV29-1,many,TRBJ2-3,TGCAGCGTAGAGGCCTACAGGGCGGTAAATACGCAGTATTTT,CSVEAYRAVNTQYF
15,TRBD2,TRBV9,-,TRBJ2-1,TGTGCCAGCAGCGAAAGCGGGAGGGCCGTAGATGAGCAGTTCTTC,CASSESGRAVDEQFF
20,-,TRBV12-3/TRBV12-4,few,TRBJ2-7,TGTGCCAGCAGTTTACGGACAGGGGAGCTAGCGGGGCACAAATACTACGAGCAGTACTTC,CASSLRTGELAGHKYYEQYF
13,TRBD1,TRBV20-1,-,TRBJ1-2,TGCAGTGCTAGAGAGACAGGGCTATATGGCTACACCTTC,CSARETGLYGYTF
12,TRBD1,TRBV6-5,few,TRBJ2-5,TGTGCCAGCAGAGACAGGGGAGAGACCCAGTACTTC,CASRDRGETQYF
14,-,TRBV3-1,-,TRBJ1-5,TGTGCCAGCAGCCAAGCCAGGGTGAGTCAGCCCCAGCATTTT,CASSQARVSQPQHF
16,TRBD2,TRBV7-9,few,TRBJ2-4,TGTGCCAGCAGCTTCTCCAGCGGGGGGGTTGAAAACATTCAGTACTTC,CASSFSSGGVENIQYF
15,-,TRBV4-3,-,TRBJ2-7,TGCGCCAGCAGCCAGGACTCACTCTCGCTTGACGAGCAGTACTTC,CASSQDSLSLDEQYF
14,-,TRBV6-6,many,TRBJ2-7,TGTGCCAGCAGTTACTCGACAGGAACCTACGAGCAGTACTTC,CASSYSTGTYEQYF
14,TRBD2,TRBV7-2,-,TRBJ2-2,TGTGCCAGCAGCGCGACTAGCGGGACCGGGGAGCTGTTTTTT,CASSATSGTGELFF
13,TRBD2,TRBV5-4,-,TRBJ2-7,TGTGCCAGCAGCTGGGGGGGGTCCTACGAGCAGTACTTC,CASSWGGSYEQYF
13,-,TRBV5-6,-,TRBJ2-1,TGTGCCAGCAGCTTGAACAGAAGGAATGAGCAGTTCTTC,CASSLNRRNEQFF
14,-,TRBV12-3/TRBV12-4,-,TRBJ1-1,TGTGCCAGCAGTTTGGGGGGGTTGCACACTGAAGCTTTCTTT,CASSLGGLHTEAFF
16,TRBD1,TRBV5-5,few,TRBJ2-7,TGTGCCAGCAGCTTGGGGGTGGACAGGCTTACCTACGAGCAGTACTTC,CASSLGVDRLTYEQYF